The 28 T cell receptor beta chains presented below share a single source sample, sequenced in a study of cytomegalovirus exposure and HLA in healthy donors. The PCR was carried out with 60 Vbeta primers and 13 Jbeta primers. Sequencing used immunoSEQ multiplex PCR; TCRdb keeps in-frame clones, though not all of them. Of around 110,000 clones detected, about 76% appear once; the ten largest clones hold 6.1%. The sequencing input was PBMCs. The receptors were gathered from a woman between 45 and 60 years old in good health and CMV-seropositive.

The chain uses TRBV6-4 and TRBJ2-7; TRBD1 is a possible D gene (5 bases). This CDR3 is built from 14 residues. Trimming stripped 6 bases from V and 1 base from J, with 13 bases between. In germline, CDR1 is MRHNA, CDR2 SNTAGT. CDR3 residues: CASRPDRLSYEQYF. The CDR3 DNA follows: TGTGCCAGCAGGCCCGACAGACTTTCCTACGAGCAGTACTTC.

The CDR3 is CASSLGGGNSLSGNTIYF. In nucleotides, the CDR3 is TGCGCCAGCAGCTTGGGGGGGGGCAACTCCCTCTCTGGAAACACCATATATTTT. V usage is TRBV5-1 and J usage is TRBJ1-3, with D perhaps TRBD1 (6 bases). This CDR3 region has 18 residues. The V gene's germline CDR1 is SGHRS and CDR2 YFSETQ. The V gene lost 0 bases and the J gene lost 0 bases, with 16 bases spanning the gap.

This rearrangement joins TRBV30 to TRBJ2-5, with 7 nucleotides matching TRBD2. The V segment lost 7 bases and the J segment 0 bases; nucleotides outside the gene matches: 8. Germline lookup yields CDR1 GTSNPN and CDR2 SVGIG (reference sequence). The CDR3 is 14 residues long. The CDR3 is CASAWGGYQETQYF. DNA of the CDR3: TGTGCCTCTGCTTGGGGGGGGTACCAAGAGACCCAGTACTTC.

CDR3 nucleotide sequence: TGTGCCAGCAGCCCCACCCGGGACAGCTCCTACGAGCAGTACTTC. Its protein product is CASSPTRDSSYEQYF. This sequence joins TRBV5-4 and TRBJ2-7; 7 bases line up with TRBD1. This CDR3 region has 15 residues. Germline assignment: CDR1 SGHNT and CDR2 YYREEE (reference sequence). Unmatched junction bases numbered 7, after V lost 4 bases and J lost 0 bases.

Comments on this clone: Other DNA sequences from this sample encode an identical CDR3 as well. The genes are TRBV28 and TRBJ1-1; TRBD1 agrees at 8 bases. V lost 2 bases, J lost 1 base, and 3 bases stayed unmatched. Germline V lookup: CDR1 MDHEN, CDR2 SYDVKM. This CDR3 spans 15 amino acids. CDR3 DNA: TGTGCCAGCAGTTTAACAGGGACAGGGAACACTGAAGCTTTCTTT. Translated: CASSLTGTGNTEAFF.

V and J are TRBV7-3 and TRBJ1-1; no clear D gene. CDR1 SGHTA and CDR2 FQGTGA come from the germline V gene. Trimming took off 3 bases at V and 6 bases at J, with 11 bases between the two ends. The CDR3 consists of 13 residues. The CDR3 reads CASSLVVGAEAFF. The CDR3 DNA is TGTGCCAGCAGCTTGGTGGTGGGCGCTGAAGCTTTCTTT.

This chain links TRBV4-2 with TRBJ2-5; 11 positions match TRBD2. Germline CDR1 LGHNA, CDR2 YNFKEQ. The CDR3 is 18 residues long. The V segment lost 4 bases and the J segment 2 bases; nucleotides outside the gene matches: 12. CDR3 nucleotide sequence: TGTGCCAGCAGCCCGCGTACTAGCGGGGGCAACCTGCAAGAGACCCAGTACTTC. Translation: CASSPRTSGGNLQETQYF.

This clone showed up just a few times. The gene calls are TRBV4-3 and TRBJ2-7; 13 nucleotides align to TRBD2. The length of the CDR3 is 15 residues. Germline V gene data show CDR1 as LGHNA and CDR2 as YSLEER. The ends lost 3 bases at V and 2 bases at J; junction bases unmatched: 1. Here the CDR3 DNA reads TGCGCCAGCAGCCAGGGACTAGCGGGGACCTACGAGCAGTACTTC. Protein sequence: CASSQGLAGTYEQYF.

This chain joins TRBV4-3 and TRBJ2-1, with 10 positions matching TRBD1. V was pared by 3 bases and J by 2 bases, with 10 bases of the junction left unmatched. The CDR3 spans 18 residues. CDR1 and CDR2 (germline): LGHNA, YSLEER. The CDR3 spells CASSQRGTGALAYNEQFF. The CDR3 DNA reads as TGCGCCAGCAGCCAGAGGGGGACAGGGGCACTAGCCTACAATGAGCAGTTCTTC.

V usage is TRBV4-3 and J usage is TRBJ2-1, with 7 nucleotides matching TRBD2. V shed 0 bases and J 2 bases; nucleotides not matched to a gene: 4. The CDR3 sequence is 16 residues long. CDR1 is LGHNA, CDR2 YSLEER, per germline. For the CDR3, the DNA is TGCGCCAGCAGCCAAGATGGGGCGGGGGCCTACAATGAGCAGTTCTTC. This encodes CASSQDGAGAYNEQFF.

V gene TRBV5-1 combines with J gene TRBJ1-3; D is possibly TRBD1 (5 bases). The germline gives CDR1 SGHRS, CDR2 YFSETQ. The CDR3 runs to 16 residues. V was cut by 0 bases and J by 0 bases, with 10 bases left in between. The CDR3 nucleotides read TGCGCCAGCAGCTTGGCCCCAGGGCCCTCTGGAAACACCATATATTTT. Translating it yields CASSLAPGPSGNTIYF.

The rearrangement links TRBV28 to TRBJ2-7; D unresolved. The germline gives CDR1 MDHEN, CDR2 SYDVKM. The CDR3 runs to 10 residues. Between the trimmed V and J ends, which lost 7 bases and 4 bases, there was a span of 5 bases. The CDR3 loop is CASTTYEQYF. In DNA, the CDR3 is TGTGCCAGCACCACTTACGAGCAGTACTTC.

V gene TRBV2 combines with J gene TRBJ1-1; tentatively, D is TRBD1 (6 bases). The germline gives CDR1 SNHLY, CDR2 FYNNEI. The V and J ends lost 7 bases and 7 bases respectively, with 13 bases between them. The CDR3 sequence is 12 residues long. CDR3 DNA: TGTGCCAGCACCGATGACAGGTATGAAGCTTTCTTT. Translation gives CASTDDRYEAFF.

The gene calls are TRBV5-1 and TRBJ2-1; 10 bases map to TRBD2. From germline, CDR1 is SGHRS and CDR2 YFSETQ. V shed 3 bases and J 6 bases; nucleotides not matched to a gene: 9. The CDR3 runs 16 residues. CDR3 coding DNA: TGCGCCAGCAGCTACCGGCTAGCTAGCGGGGGCAATGAGCAGTTCTTC. This codes for CASSYRLASGGNEQFF.

The gene calls are TRBV7-9 and TRBJ1-5, with 9 bases aligning to TRBD1. The ends lost 3 bases at V and 9 bases at J; junction bases unmatched: 6. The CDR3 spans 14 residues. Germline assignment: CDR1 SEHNR and CDR2 FQNEAQ (reference sequence). CDR3 nucleotide sequence: TGTGCCAGCAGCTTGACAGGGGGTACTGGGCCCCAGCATTTT. Its translation: CASSLTGGTGPQHF. The full variable domain, completed using reference TRBV7-9 and TRBJ1-5, is DTGVSQNPRHKITKRGQNVTFRCDPISEHNRLYWYRQTLGQGPEFLTYFQNEAQLEKSRLLSDRFSAERPKGSFSTLEIQRTEQGDSAMYLCASSLTGGTGPQHFGDGTRLSIL.

The V gene is TRBV6-6, the J gene TRBJ2-1, with 11 bases lining up with TRBD2. From germline, CDR1 is MNHNY and CDR2 SVGAGI (reference sequence). The ends lost 0 bases at V and 4 bases at J; junction bases unmatched: 2. There are 16 residues in the CDR3. In DNA form, the CDR3 reads TGTGCCAGCAGTTACTCGCCTAGCGGGGGGTACAATGAGCAGTTCTTC. Translated, it gives CASSYSPSGGYNEQFF.

The V and J genes are TRBV5-1 and TRBJ1-2; 7 nucleotides agree with TRBD1. V lost 3 bases and J lost 4; bases outside the gene matches: 6. The CDR3 is 14 residues long. The germline V gene has CDR1 SGHRS and CDR2 YFSETQ. The CDR3 bases are TGCGCCAGCAGCTCCGGGACAGAATCCTATGGCTACACCTTC. Translation gives CASSSGTESYGYTF.

This clone was observed a few times. The chain couples TRBV19 to TRBJ2-3; D ambiguous. Per the germline V gene, CDR1 is LNHDA and CDR2 is SQIVND (reference sequence). The CDR3 contains 13 residues. The ends were cut back, 5 bases at V and 2 bases at J, with 8 bases in the middle. The CDR3 DNA is TGTGCCAGTAGTTACACAATCACAGATACGCAGTATTTT. Its protein is CASSYTITDTQYF.

The CDR3 loop reads CASSLDNYSYEQYF. Written as DNA, the CDR3 is TGCGCCAGCAGCTTGGACAATTACTCCTACGAGCAGTACTTC. The chain carries TRBV5-1 and TRBJ2-7; D unclear. Trimming removed 0 bases from V and 0 bases from J, with 7 bases in between. The CDR3 totals 14 residues. The germline V gene has CDR1 SGHRS and CDR2 YFSETQ.

The sample holds a few counts of this clone. The gene calls are TRBV19 and TRBJ1-3; D is unclear. Germline CDR1 is LNHDA and CDR2 is SQIVND (reference sequence). This CDR3 region has 15 residues. Trimming cost V 5 bases and J 0 bases, with 11 bases left between them. CDR3 amino acids: CASSFGLFSGNTIYF. The CDR3 DNA is TGTGCCAGTAGTTTCGGACTCTTCTCTGGAAACACCATATATTTT.

The chain links TRBV9 to TRBJ2-2; D might be TRBD1 (5 bases). Trimming took off 6 bases at V and 6 bases at J, with 9 bases between the two ends. The CDR3 length is 12 residues. Germline values: CDR1 SGDLS, CDR2 YYNGEE. CDR3 sequence (DNA): TGTGCCAGCAAGCAGGGCCCCGGGGAGCTGTTTTTT. As protein: CASKQGPGELFF.

The chain links TRBV7-9 to TRBJ1-5, with a tentative D call TRBD1 (5 bases). The CDR3 spans 16 residues. Germline V lookup: CDR1 SEHNR, CDR2 FQNEAQ (reference sequence). V was shortened by 7 bases and J by 2 bases, with 18 bases between the two germline ends. CDR3 residues: CASTKSPGLGNQPQHF. The CDR3 bases are TGTGCCAGCACCAAATCCCCAGGGCTCGGCAATCAGCCCCAGCATTTT.

The chain has TRBV5-4 and TRBJ2-2; 12 bases fit TRBD2. J was trimmed by 6 bases and V by 7 bases; bases with no gene match: 7. This CDR3 has 15 amino acids. Germline V gene data show CDR1 as SGHNT and CDR2 as YYREEE (reference sequence). The CDR3 nucleotides read TGTGCCAGCGGCCGGACTAGCGGGGTCGCCGGGGAGCTGTTTTTT. This gives the protein CASGRTSGVAGELFF.

This clone was seen only once. This chain connects TRBV19 to TRBJ1-5; weak D call: TRBD1 (6 bases). The CDR3 is made up of 14 amino acids. The ends were cut back, 5 bases at V and 7 bases at J, with 15 bases in the middle. CDR1 and CDR2 from the germline V gene are LNHDA and SQIVND (reference sequence). The CDR3 nucleotides read TGTGCCAGTAGTCCGCACAGGGATAAACAGCCCCAGCATTTT. Its translation: CASSPHRDKQPQHF.

This clone has just a few counts. The rearrangement links TRBV11-2 to TRBJ2-2; perhaps TRBD1 as D (6 bases). V was pared by 3 bases and J by 1 base, with 12 bases between. Germline V lookup: CDR1 SGHAT, CDR2 FQNNGV. The CDR3 length is 16 residues. CDR3: CASSFAGTLNTGELFF. The CDR3 region has the DNA TGTGCCAGCAGCTTTGCCGGGACATTGAACACCGGGGAGCTGTTTTTT.

The genes are TRBV30 and TRBJ1-3; unclear D gene. Trimming cost V 4 bases and J 4 bases, with 11 bases left between them. CDR3 length: 13 amino acids. Germline CDR1 reads GTSNPN; CDR2 reads SVGIG (reference sequence). CDR3 bases: TGTGCCTGGACAGGTTCATCCGGAAACACCATATATTTT. Protein: CAWTGSSGNTIYF.

J is TRBJ2-3 and V is TRBV7-2, with TRBD2 identical over 9 bases. The junction had 5 bases not matched to a gene; V was cut back by 4 bases and J by 0 bases. The CDR3 is 16 amino acids. Germline values: CDR1 SGHTA, CDR2 FQGNSA. CDR3 coding DNA: TGTGCCAGCAGCTGGAGCGGGGGGACTAGCACAGATACGCAGTATTTT. Translated, it gives CASSWSGGTSTDTQYF.

The chain couples TRBV6-5 to TRBJ2-3; D ambiguous. CDR3 length: 14 amino acids. CDR1 is MNHEY, CDR2 SVGAGI, per germline. Trimming left V 8 bases short and J 1 base short, with 13 bases between. The CDR3 loop reads CASGPTGGTDTQYF. The CDR3 DNA is TGTGCCAGCGGCCCAACGGGTGGCACAGATACGCAGTATTTT.